This passage covers 4 T cell receptor beta chains from one sample sequenced in a study of tissue T cells after allogeneic stem cell transplantation. Repertoires were generated with immunoSEQ multiplex PCR, while TCRdb's copy carries only in-frame clones and drops some. The table lists 45,000 to 50,000 clones, 73% of them singletons. Sequenced input: sorted cells pooled from one or two spleens. Receptor source: a pool of C57BL/6 mice in good health.

Remarks on this clone: Mouse gene names and germline throughout. With the read ending 1 residue before the CDR3 end, the germline J gene is used to fill in that end. The chain employs TRBV13-1 and TRBJ2-7; 8 positions match TRBD2. CDR1 NSHNY and CDR2 SYGAGN come from the germline V gene. V dropped 3 bases and J dropped 0; count of bases not matched to a gene: 2. This CDR3 has 14 residues. CDR3 in amino acids: CASSGDWSSYEQYF. CDR3 DNA (partial): TGTGCCAGCAGTGGGGACTGGAGCTCCTATGAACAGTAC.

Concerning this clone: Gene labels here are mouse ones. The read terminates 1 residue before the CDR3 end, so the remaining end is supplied by the germline J gene. The chain employs TRBV19 and TRBJ2-5; D not certain. Germline CDR1 reads FNHDT; CDR2 reads SITEND (reference sequence). This CDR3 has 13 residues. Trimming removed 4 bases from V and 3 bases from J, with 9 bases in between. The part of the CDR3 DNA that was read is TGTGCCAGCAGTCCCCAGGTTCAAGACACCCAGTAC. Its protein is CASSPQVQDTQY. The CDR3 as a whole reads CASSPQVQDTQYF.

Concerning this clone: Genes and germline are mouse. The CDR3 end falls 1 residue outside the read, so it is completed with the germline J gene. The chain employs TRBV1 and TRBJ2-4; a weak D match, TRBD2 (6 bases). The germline V and J ends were trimmed by 3 bases and 3 bases, with 7 bases remaining between them. The CDR3 has 13 amino acids. CDR1 NSQYPW and CDR2 LRSPGD come from the germline V gene (reference sequence). The covered CDR3 bases are TGCACCTGCAGTGCCGACTGGCAAAACACCTTGTAC. Its translation: CTCSADWQNTLY. The full-length CDR3 reads as CTCSADWQNTLYF.

Notes on this clone: Here the gene names and germline are mouse. The read gets to within 1 residue of the CDR3 end, and the germline J gene fills in the rest. V is TRBV13-3 and J is TRBJ2-3, with 9 positions matching TRBD2. CDR1 and CDR2 from the germline V gene are NNHDY and SYVADS. This CDR3 contains 14 residues. V lost 5 bases to trimming and J lost 1 base; unmatched junction nucleotides: 2. Incomplete CDR3 DNA: TGTGCCAGCAGGACTGGGGGCGGTGCAGAAACGCTGTAT. Translation gives CASRTGGGAETLY. The full CDR3 sequence reads CASRTGGGAETLYF.